The entry below describes one T cell receptor (beta chain). The antigen is undetermined. The CDR3 runs 13 residues. V was cut by 0 bases and J by 5 bases, with 9 bases left in between. Germline V gives CDR1 GTSNPN, CDR2 SVGIG (reference sequence). This entry comes from a study of T cells in tuberculosis. Whole-study results and caveats: Active tuberculosis alpha repertoires lay closer to GMM-specific TCRs than controls'.

TCRdb's table, derived via immunoSEQ multiplex PCR, lists solely in-frame clones and lacks some. The table has roughly 34,000 clones, around 97% seen once. Sequencing used PBMCs. V is TRBV30 and J is TRBJ2-3; D may be TRBD2 (6 bases). The sequence derives from a donor between 10 and 35 years old with latent tuberculosis or without tuberculosis infection. This CDR3 reads CAWSVGGVDTQYF. DNA of the CDR3: TGTGCCTGGAGTGTAGGAGGGGTAGATACGCAGTATTTT.